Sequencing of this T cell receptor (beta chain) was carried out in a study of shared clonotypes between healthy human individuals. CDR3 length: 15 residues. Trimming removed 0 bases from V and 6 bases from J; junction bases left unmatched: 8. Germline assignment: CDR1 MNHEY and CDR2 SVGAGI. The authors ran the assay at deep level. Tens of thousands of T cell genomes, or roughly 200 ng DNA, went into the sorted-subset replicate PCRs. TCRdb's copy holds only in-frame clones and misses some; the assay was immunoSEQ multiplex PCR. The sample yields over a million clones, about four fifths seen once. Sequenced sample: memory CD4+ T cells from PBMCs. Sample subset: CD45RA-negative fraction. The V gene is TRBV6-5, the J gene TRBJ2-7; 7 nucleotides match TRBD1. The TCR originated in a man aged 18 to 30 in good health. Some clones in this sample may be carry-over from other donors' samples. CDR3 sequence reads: CASSYSTGTVSEQYF. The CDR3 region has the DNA TGTGCCAGCAGTTACTCGACCGGGACAGTGAGCGAGCAGTACTTC.